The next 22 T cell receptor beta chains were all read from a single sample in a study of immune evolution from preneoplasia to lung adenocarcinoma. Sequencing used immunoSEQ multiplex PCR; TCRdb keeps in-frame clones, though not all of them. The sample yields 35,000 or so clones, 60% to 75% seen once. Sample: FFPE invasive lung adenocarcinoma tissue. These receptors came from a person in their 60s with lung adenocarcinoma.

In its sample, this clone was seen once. Here the CDR3 reads CASSVHGGSNYGYTF. The DNA for the CDR3 is TGTGCCAGCAGTGTTCACGGGGGTTCTAACTATGGCTACACCTTC. V is TRBV6-1 and J is TRBJ1-2; D is possibly TRBD1 (5 bases). This CDR3 has 15 residues. Trimming removed 4 bases from V and 0 bases from J, with 12 bases in between. Germline assignment: CDR1 MNHNS and CDR2 SASEGT.

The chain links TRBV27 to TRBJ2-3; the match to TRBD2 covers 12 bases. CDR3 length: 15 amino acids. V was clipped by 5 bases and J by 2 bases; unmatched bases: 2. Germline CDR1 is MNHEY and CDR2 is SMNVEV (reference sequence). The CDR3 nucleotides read TGTGCCAGCAGTCTAGCGGGAGGGCTCACAGATACGCAGTATTTT. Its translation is CASSLAGGLTDTQYF.

Written as DNA, the CDR3 is TGTGCCAGCAGCGGGAGACAGGGGTCCCAAGCTTTCTTT. Amino acid sequence: CASSGRQGSQAFF. V and J are TRBV9 and TRBJ1-1; TRBD1 agrees at 8 bases. Germline V CDR1 and CDR2: SGDLS, YYNGEE. J was trimmed by 9 bases and V by 3 bases; bases with no gene match: 7. The CDR3 is made up of 13 amino acids.

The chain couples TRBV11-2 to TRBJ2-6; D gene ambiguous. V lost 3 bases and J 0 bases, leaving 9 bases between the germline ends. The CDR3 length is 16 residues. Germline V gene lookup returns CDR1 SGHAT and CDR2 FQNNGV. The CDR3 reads CASSLGSYSGANVLTF. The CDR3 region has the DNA TGTGCCAGCAGCTTGGGCAGCTACTCTGGGGCCAACGTCCTGACTTTC. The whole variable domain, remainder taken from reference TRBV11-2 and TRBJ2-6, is EAGVAQSPRYKIIEKRQSVAFWCNPISGHATLYWYQQILGQGPKLLIQFQNNGVVDDSQLPKDRFSAERLKGVDSTLKIQPAKLEDSAVYLCASSLGSYSGANVLTFGAGSRLTVL.

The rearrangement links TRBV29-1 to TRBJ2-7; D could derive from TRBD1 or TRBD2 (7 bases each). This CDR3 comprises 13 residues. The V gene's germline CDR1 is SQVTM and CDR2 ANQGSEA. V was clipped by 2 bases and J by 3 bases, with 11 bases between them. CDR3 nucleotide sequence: TGCAGCGTTGAAACAGGGGAGGGCTACGAGCAGTACTTC. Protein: CSVETGEGYEQYF.

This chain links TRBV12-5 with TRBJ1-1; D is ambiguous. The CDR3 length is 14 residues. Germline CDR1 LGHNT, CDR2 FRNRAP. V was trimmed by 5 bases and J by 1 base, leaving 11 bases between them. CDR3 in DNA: TGTGCTAGTGGTCCCCAGACCCGGAACACTGAAGCTTTCTTT. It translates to CASGPQTRNTEAFF.

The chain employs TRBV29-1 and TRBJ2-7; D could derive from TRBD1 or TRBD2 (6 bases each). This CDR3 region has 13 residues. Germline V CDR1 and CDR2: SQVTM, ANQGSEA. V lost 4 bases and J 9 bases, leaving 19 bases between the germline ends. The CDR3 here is CSVGGGQRGAQYF. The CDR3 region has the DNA TGCAGCGTTGGGGGTGGACAGCGCGGGGCGCAGTACTTC.

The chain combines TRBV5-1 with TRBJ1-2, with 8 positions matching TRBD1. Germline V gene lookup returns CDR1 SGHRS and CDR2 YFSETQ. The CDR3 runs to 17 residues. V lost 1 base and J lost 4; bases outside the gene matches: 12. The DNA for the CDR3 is TGCGCCAGCAGCTTGACCGGACAGGGAGGCGATCCCTATGGCTACACCTTC. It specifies CASSLTGQGGDPYGYTF.

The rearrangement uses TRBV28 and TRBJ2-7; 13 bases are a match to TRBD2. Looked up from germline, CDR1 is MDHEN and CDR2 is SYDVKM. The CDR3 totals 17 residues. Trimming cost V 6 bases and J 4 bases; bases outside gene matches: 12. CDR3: CASRPQPQGLAGYEQYF. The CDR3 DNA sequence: TGTGCCAGCAGGCCCCAGCCTCAGGGACTAGCGGGATACGAGCAGTACTTC.

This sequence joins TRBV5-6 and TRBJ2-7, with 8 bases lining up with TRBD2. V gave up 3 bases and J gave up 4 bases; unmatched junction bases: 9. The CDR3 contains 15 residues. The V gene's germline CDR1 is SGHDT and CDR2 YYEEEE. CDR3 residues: CASSSLSGSRYEQYF. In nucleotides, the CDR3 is TGTGCCAGCAGCTCCCTAAGCGGGAGTCGGTACGAGCAGTACTTC.

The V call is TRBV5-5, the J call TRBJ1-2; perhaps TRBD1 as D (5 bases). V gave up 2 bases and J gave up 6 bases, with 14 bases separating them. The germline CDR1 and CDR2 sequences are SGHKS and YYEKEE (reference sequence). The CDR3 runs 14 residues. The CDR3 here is CASSFLGQADGYTF. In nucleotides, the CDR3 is TGTGCCAGCAGCTTCCTCGGACAAGCGGATGGCTACACCTTC.

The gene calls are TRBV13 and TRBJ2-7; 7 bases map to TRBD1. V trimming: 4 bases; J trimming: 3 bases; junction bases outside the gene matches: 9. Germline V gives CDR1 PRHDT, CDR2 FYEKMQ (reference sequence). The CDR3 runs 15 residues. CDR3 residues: CASSSRQGRGYEQYF. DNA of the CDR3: TGTGCCAGCAGCTCTAGACAGGGAAGGGGCTACGAGCAGTACTTC.

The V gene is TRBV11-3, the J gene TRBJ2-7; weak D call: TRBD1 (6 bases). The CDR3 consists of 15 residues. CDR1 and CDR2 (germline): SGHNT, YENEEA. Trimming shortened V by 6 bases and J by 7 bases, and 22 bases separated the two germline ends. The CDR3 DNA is TGTGCCAGCAGGCAGGGGTCCCTTCGGTTTGGTGAGCAGTACTTC. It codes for CASRQGSLRFGEQYF.

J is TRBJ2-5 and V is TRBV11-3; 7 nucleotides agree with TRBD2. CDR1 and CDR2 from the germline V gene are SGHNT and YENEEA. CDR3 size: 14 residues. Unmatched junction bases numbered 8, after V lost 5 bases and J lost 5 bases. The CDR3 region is CASSRRDYRETQYF. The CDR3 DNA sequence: TGTGCCAGCAGCCGCCGGGACTATAGGGAGACCCAGTACTTC.

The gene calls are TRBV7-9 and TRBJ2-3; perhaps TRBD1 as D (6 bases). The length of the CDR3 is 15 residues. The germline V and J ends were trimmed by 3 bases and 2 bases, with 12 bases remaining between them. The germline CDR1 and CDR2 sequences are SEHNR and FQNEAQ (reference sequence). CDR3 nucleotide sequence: TGTGCCAGCAGCTTGGGGACAAAATTCACAGATACGCAGTATTTT. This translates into CASSLGTKFTDTQYF.

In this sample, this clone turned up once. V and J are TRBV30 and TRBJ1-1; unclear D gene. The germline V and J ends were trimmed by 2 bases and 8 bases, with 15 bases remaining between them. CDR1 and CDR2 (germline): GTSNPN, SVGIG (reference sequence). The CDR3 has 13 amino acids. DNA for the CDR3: TGTGCCTGGAGTAAGGGAAACGGGAGAGAAGCTTTCTTT. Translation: CAWSKGNGREAFF.

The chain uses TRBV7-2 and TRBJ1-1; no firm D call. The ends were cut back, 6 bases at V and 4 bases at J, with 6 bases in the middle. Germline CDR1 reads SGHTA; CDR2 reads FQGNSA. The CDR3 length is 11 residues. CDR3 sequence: CASRLATEAFF. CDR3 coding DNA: TGTGCCAGCAGGCTAGCCACTGAAGCTTTCTTT.

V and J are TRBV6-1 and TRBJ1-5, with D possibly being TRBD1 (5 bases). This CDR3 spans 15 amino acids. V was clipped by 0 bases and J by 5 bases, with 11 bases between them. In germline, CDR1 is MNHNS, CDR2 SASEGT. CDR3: CASSEAGTLDQPQHF. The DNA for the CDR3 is TGTGCCAGCAGTGAAGCGGGGACCCTCGATCAGCCCCAGCATTTT.

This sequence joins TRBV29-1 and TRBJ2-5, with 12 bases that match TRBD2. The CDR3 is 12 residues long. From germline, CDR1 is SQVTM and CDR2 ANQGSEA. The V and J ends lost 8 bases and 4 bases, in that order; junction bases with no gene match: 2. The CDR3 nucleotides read TGCAGCACTAGCGGGAGGCGAGAGACCCAGTACTTC. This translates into CSTSGRRETQYF.

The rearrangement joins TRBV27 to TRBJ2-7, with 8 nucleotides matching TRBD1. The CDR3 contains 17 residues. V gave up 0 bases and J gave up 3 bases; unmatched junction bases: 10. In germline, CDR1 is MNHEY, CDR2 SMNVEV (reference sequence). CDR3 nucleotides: TGTGCCAGCAGTTTATCCGGAGGACAGGGTCCCCGCTACGAGCAGTACTTC. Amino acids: CASSLSGGQGPRYEQYF.

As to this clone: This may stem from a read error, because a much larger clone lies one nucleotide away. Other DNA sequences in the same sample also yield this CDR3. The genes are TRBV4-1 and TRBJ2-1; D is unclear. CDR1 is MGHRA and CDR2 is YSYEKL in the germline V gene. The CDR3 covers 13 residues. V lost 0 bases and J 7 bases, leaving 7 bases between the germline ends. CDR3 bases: TGCGCCAGCAGCCAAGACTTCCAAAATGAGCAGTTCTTC. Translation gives CASSQDFQNEQFF.

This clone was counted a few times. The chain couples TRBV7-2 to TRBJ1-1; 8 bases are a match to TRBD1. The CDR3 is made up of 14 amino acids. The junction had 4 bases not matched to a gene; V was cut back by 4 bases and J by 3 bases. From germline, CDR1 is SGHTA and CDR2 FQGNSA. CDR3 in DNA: TGTGCCAGCAGCTCCGGACAGGGTCACACTGAAGCTTTCTTT. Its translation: CASSSGQGHTEAFF.